The next 27 T cell receptor beta chains were all read from a single sample in a study of T cell clonality in common variable immunodeficiency. TCRdb's table, derived via immunoSEQ multiplex PCR, lists solely in-frame clones and lacks some. This sample comprises 25,000 to 35,000 clones, none seen once only. Source material: peripheral blood mononuclear cells. Source of these receptors: a person between 18 and 75 years old in good health.

In the case of this clone: The CDR3 extends 3 residues past the end of the read, so its final part is completed from the germline J gene. J is TRBJ2-5 and V is TRBV2; tentative D call: TRBD2 (5 bases). Germline CDR1 reads SNHLY; CDR2 reads FYNNEI. V was shortened by 7 bases and J by 4 bases, with 10 bases between the two germline ends. The CDR3 extends over 12 amino acids. The chain's CDR3 is CASNRGRETQYF. The sequenced part of the CDR3 DNA is TGTGCCAGCAATCGCGGGCGAGAGACC.

This clone was detected many times. The observed sequence ends 3 residues before the CDR3 terminus, with the missing tail filled in from the germline J gene. The V gene is TRBV7-8, the J gene TRBJ2-3; a weak D match, TRBD2 (5 bases). V lost 5 bases, J lost 3 bases, and 18 bases lay in between. Germline V gene data show CDR1 as SGHVS and CDR2 as FQNEAQ. This CDR3 contains 16 residues. The sequenced CDR3 bases are TGTGCCAGCAGCAGACTCGAATTTGGAGGAACAGATACG. Its translation: CASSRLEFGGTDT. The full CDR3 protein reads CASSRLEFGGTDTQYF.

The sample holds many counts of this clone. The DNA ends 3 residues before the CDR3 does, and the rest of the CDR3 is filled in from the germline J gene. The chain carries TRBV5-1 and TRBJ1-2, with D possibly being TRBD1 (5 bases). Trimming cost V 0 bases and J 2 bases, with 14 bases left between them. The CDR3 has 16 residues. CDR1 and CDR2 from the germline V gene are SGHRS and YFSETQ. The CDR3 bases that were read are TGCGCCAGCAGCTTGGGGGGGGTCGTACAGAACTATGGC. This encodes CASSLGGVVQNYG. The complete CDR3 sequence is CASSLGGVVQNYGYTF.

This clone was detected ten times or more. Read data end 3 residues before the CDR3 end; the end is taken from the germline J gene. V and J are TRBV20-1 and TRBJ1-4, with D perhaps TRBD1 (6 bases). The V gene's germline CDR1 is DFQATT and CDR2 SNEGSKA (reference sequence). Trimming left V 2 bases short and J 7 bases short, with 20 bases between. This CDR3 comprises 16 residues. The chain's CDR3 is CSARSGQPRTGEKLFF. CDR3 DNA, as far as it was read: TGCAGTGCTAGATCAGGACAGCCAAGAACGGGTGAAAAA.

The sample holds many counts of this clone. The missing CDR3 end, 3 residues past where the read stops, is filled in from the germline J gene. The chain combines TRBV5-1 with TRBJ1-4, with a possible D match to TRBD1 (5 bases). Germline loops: CDR1 SGHRS, CDR2 YFSETQ. The CDR3 covers 13 residues. This chain's CDR3 is CASSLVGQGELFF. The CDR3 DNA, read in part, is TGCGCCAGCAGCTTGGTAGGCCAGGGAGAA.

This clone was recorded at least ten times. The read terminates 3 residues ahead of where the CDR3 ends, so the germline J gene completes it. The gene calls are TRBV19 and TRBJ1-2; perhaps TRBD1 as D (6 bases). Between the trimmed V and J ends, which lost 7 bases and 7 bases, there was a span of 28 bases. Germline CDR1 and CDR2: LNHDA and SQIVND (reference sequence). This CDR3 has 17 residues. This CDR3 reads CASTDPGRGGLFGGYTF. CDR3 bases read: TGTGCCAGTACCGACCCTGGGAGGGGGGGGCTATTCGGTGGC.

In its sample, this clone ranks as medium-sized. The read finishes 3 residues shy of the CDR3 end, and the germline J gene is used to complete it. The V gene is TRBV30, the J gene TRBJ2-4; the D gene is possibly TRBD2 (5 bases). Germline V CDR1 and CDR2: GTSNPN, SVGIG (reference sequence). The CDR3 contains 12 residues. The CDR3 reads CAWSPGNTDQYF. The CDR3 DNA, read in part, is TGTGCCTGGAGCCCGGGGAACACAGAT.

This clone was seen at least ten times. The CDR3 here is CASSANSNYGYTF. The covered CDR3 bases are TGTGCCAGCAGTGCCAACAGTAACTATGGC. The chain couples TRBV2 to TRBJ1-2; no reliable D call. The CDR3 goes on 3 residues after the read ends, and that part is filled in from the germline J gene. Trimming cost V 4 bases and J 1 base, with 7 bases left between them. Germline-derived CDR1 and CDR2 are SNHLY and FYNNEI. The CDR3 covers 13 residues.

This clone came up a few times. The read terminates 3 residues ahead of where the CDR3 ends, so the germline J gene completes it. The chain recombines TRBV18 with TRBJ2-2; D unresolved. The CDR3 runs 16 residues. CDR1 KGHSH and CDR2 LQKENI come from the germline V gene. The covered CDR3 bases are TGTGCCAGCTCAAACGCCCCAGACACCCTGAATGAAAAG. This sequence encodes CASSNAPDTLNEK. The entire CDR3 is CASSNAPDTLNEKLFF.

This clone was seen at least ten times. The sequence runs out 3 residues before the end of the CDR3; the remainder is reconstructed from the germline J gene. This sequence joins TRBV7-9 and TRBJ2-5; D not resolved. Trimming stripped 3 bases from V and 5 bases from J, with 4 bases between. CDR1 SEHNR and CDR2 FQNEAQ come from the germline V gene (reference sequence). CDR3 length: 11 residues. Partial CDR3 DNA: TGTGCCAGCAGCTTTCAGGAGACC. Translating it yields CASSFQET. The CDR3 in its entirety is CASSFQETQYF.

The sample holds many counts of this clone. The read comes to an end 3 residues before the CDR3 does, leaving the germline J gene to fill in the end. This chain uses TRBV6-1 with TRBJ2-1; 7 bases match TRBD2. Per germline, CDR1 MNHNS and CDR2 SASEGT. This CDR3 region has 15 residues. Trimming took 0 bases from V and 7 from J; bases not matched to a gene: 6. The CDR3 bases that were read are TGTGCCAGCAGTGAAGCGCGGGACTATAAAAATGAG. Translating it yields CASSEARDYKNE. The full CDR3 protein reads CASSEARDYKNEQFF.

This clone showed up many times. The CDR3 is cut off 3 residues early in the read; its end comes from the germline J gene. The chain combines TRBV20-1 with TRBJ2-7, with 8 bases that match TRBD1. There are 14 residues in the CDR3. J was trimmed by 0 bases and V by 6 bases; bases with no gene match: 7. CDR1 and CDR2 (germline): DFQATT, SNEGSKA (reference sequence). The CDR3 sequence: CSARDRPHSYEQYF. CDR3 bases read: TGCAGTGCCCGGGACAGGCCCCACTCCTACGAG.

This clone was recorded at least ten times. The CDR3 end falls 3 residues outside the read, so it is completed with the germline J gene. The V and J genes are TRBV20-1 and TRBJ2-1, with 12 bases fitting TRBD2. The J segment lost 6 bases and the V segment lost 1 base, leaving 7 bases of the junction unmatched. Germline-derived CDR1 and CDR2 are DFQATT and SNEGSKA (reference sequence). The CDR3 totals 16 residues. The CDR3 sequence: CSARVLAGGPGNEQFF. The sequenced CDR3 bases are TGCAGTGCTAGAGTTCTAGCGGGAGGGCCGGGCAATGAG.

This clone occurred many times. Sequencing ends 3 residues short of the CDR3 end; the germline J gene provides the rest. The chain has TRBV7-3 and TRBJ2-3; 7 bases agree with TRBD2. Germline CDR1 and CDR2: SGHTA and FQGTGA. This CDR3 is 16 amino acids long. Trimming took 8 bases from V and 0 from J; bases not matched to a gene: 11. Partial CDR3 DNA: TGTGCCAGCGCTAGCGGATTCAACTCTAGCACAGATACG. Residues: CASASGFNSSTDT. The whole CDR3 sequence is CASASGFNSSTDTQYF.

This clone has a count of ten or more. The sequence runs out 3 residues before the end of the CDR3; the remainder is reconstructed from the germline J gene. The chain links TRBV5-1 to TRBJ2-1; D is uncertain. From germline, CDR1 is SGHRS and CDR2 YFSETQ. CDR3 length: 15 residues. The V and J ends lost 0 bases and 8 bases respectively, with 15 bases between them. The sequenced CDR3 bases are TGCGCCAGCAGCTTGGCCATCCAGGCCCTCTATGAG. It yields the protein CASSLAIQALYE. In full, the CDR3 is CASSLAIQALYEQFF.

This clone was picked up many times. The observed sequence ends 3 residues before the CDR3 terminus, with the missing tail filled in from the germline J gene. The rearrangement uses TRBV5-6 and TRBJ2-5; 10 bases are shared with TRBD2. Trimming took 0 bases from V and 6 from J; bases not matched to a gene: 5. CDR1 is SGHDT and CDR2 is YYEEEE in the germline V gene. The CDR3 is 15 amino acids. The sequenced CDR3 bases are TGTGCCAGCAGCTTGGGACTAGCGGGCTCCCAGACC. Translation: CASSLGLAGSQT. The whole CDR3 sequence reads CASSLGLAGSQTQYF.

This clone was observed many times. The read ends 3 residues before the CDR3 terminus; that terminus is restored from the germline J gene. The chain employs TRBV18 and TRBJ2-5; D is unclear. Germline-derived CDR1 and CDR2 are KGHSH and LQKENI. Trimming cost V 3 bases and J 5 bases, with 4 bases left between them. This CDR3 has 11 residues. CDR3 loop: CASSPGETQYF. The sequenced CDR3 bases are TGTGCCAGCTCACCCGGGGAGACC.

In this sample, this clone turned up many times. The missing CDR3 end, 3 residues past where the read stops, is filled in from the germline J gene. The chain carries TRBV2 and TRBJ2-3, with D possibly being TRBD1 (5 bases). Germline V gene data show CDR1 as SNHLY and CDR2 as FYNNEI. The CDR3 sequence is 16 residues long. Trimming left V 1 base short and J 0 bases short, with 11 bases between. The CDR3 loop reads CASSEGGMPSTDTQYF. CDR3 bases read: TGTGCCAGCAGTGAAGGGGGCATGCCTAGCACAGATACG.

This clone came up many times. The CDR3 end is not reached by the read, which stops 3 residues before it; the germline J gene fills it in. The genes are TRBV20-1 and TRBJ2-7; D may be TRBD1 (7 bases). Trimming took 0 bases from V and 2 from J, leaving 14 bases between them. Germline V CDR1 and CDR2: DFQATT, SNEGSKA (reference sequence). The CDR3 runs to 15 residues. CDR3 sequence reads: CSARDQGGTTYEQYF. CDR3 bases read: TGCAGTGCTAGAGATCAGGGGGGAACTACCTACGAG.

This clone was seen at least ten times. The read ends 3 residues shy of where the CDR3 ends; the end is completed using the germline J gene. This chain connects TRBV6-1 to TRBJ2-1; 10 nucleotides match TRBD2. The CDR3 has 16 amino acids. Germline trimming cut 2 bases from V and 8 bases from J; bases unmatched to any gene: 9. Germline-derived CDR1 and CDR2 are MNHNS and SASEGT. CDR3 DNA (partial): TGTGCCAGCAGTGAAATAGGACTAGCGGCCTATTATGAG. It specifies CASSEIGLAAYYE. The whole CDR3 is CASSEIGLAAYYEQFF.

This clone was seen ten or more times. The CDR3 is cut off 3 residues early in the read; its end comes from the germline J gene. The rearrangement links TRBV5-6 to TRBJ2-1, with 8 nucleotides matching TRBD1. CDR3 size: 14 residues. Germline V gene sequence: CDR1 SGHDT, CDR2 YYEEEE. After removal of 4 bases from V and 7 bases from J, the junction contained 7 bases not matched to a gene. CDR3 DNA (partial): TGTGCCAGCAGCCACAGGGGGGCGTTGAATGAG. Translation gives CASSHRGALNE. The entire CDR3 sequence reads CASSHRGALNEQFF. Full variable domain (remainder filled in from reference TRBV5-6 and TRBJ2-1): DAGVTQSPTHLIKTRGQQVTLRCSPKSGHDTVSWYQQALGQGPQFIFQYYEEEERQRGNFPDRFSGHQFPNYSSELNVNALLLGDSALYLCASSHRGALNEQFFGPGTRLTVL.

This clone was picked up many times. The read falls 3 residues short of the CDR3 end, and the missing part is taken from the germline J gene. The rearrangement uses TRBV20-1 and TRBJ1-5; 8 bases agree with TRBD1. CDR1 is DFQATT, CDR2 SNEGSKA, per germline (reference sequence). V lost 7 bases, J lost 2 bases, and 4 bases stayed unmatched. The CDR3 has 13 residues. The sequenced CDR3 bases are TGCAGTGTCCAGGGGGCTGGCAATCAGCCC. This encodes CSVQGAGNQP. The whole CDR3 sequence reads CSVQGAGNQPQHF.

In the case of this clone: Sequencing ends 3 residues short of the CDR3 end; the germline J gene provides the rest. V is TRBV18 and J is TRBJ2-3; 7 positions agree with TRBD1. Per germline, CDR1 KGHSH and CDR2 LQKENI. CDR3 size: 15 residues. The CDR3 region is CASSPTRDSGQPQYF. Partial CDR3 DNA: TGTGCCAGCTCCCCAACTAGGGACAGTGGGCAGCCG.

This clone was picked up a small number of times. The CDR3 end is not reached by the read, which stops 3 residues before it; the germline J gene fills it in. The chain recombines TRBV30 with TRBJ2-3; TRBD1 might be the D (10 bases). The CDR3 is 16 amino acids. Germline CDR1 and CDR2: GTSNPN and SVGIG (reference sequence). V lost 4 bases to trimming and J lost 2 bases, with 19 bases between them. The part of the CDR3 DNA that was read is TGTGCCTGGAAGCGGGAGGACAGGGGGGACACAGATACG. Its translation: CAWKREDRGDTDT. The CDR3 as a whole reads CAWKREDRGDTDTQYF.

This clone was seen repeatedly, ten times or more. The CDR3 end lies 3 residues beyond the end of the read and is filled in from the germline J gene. This same CDR3 is encoded by further DNA sequences in the sample. The J gene is TRBJ1-3, the V gene TRBV18, with 8 bases identical to TRBD1. Trimming took 2 bases from V and 0 from J; bases not matched to a gene: 0. The CDR3 has 15 amino acids. The germline V gene encodes CDR1 KGHSH and CDR2 LQKENI. The CDR3 sequence: CASSPTGGSGNTIYF. CDR3 DNA, as far as it was read: TGTGCCAGCTCACCAACAGGGGGCTCTGGAAACACC.

This clone was recorded at least ten times. The CDR3 extends 3 residues past the end of the read, so its final part is completed from the germline J gene. This chain connects TRBV10-3 to TRBJ1-5; the match to TRBD1 covers 9 bases. Germline-derived CDR1 and CDR2 are ENHRY and SYGVKD. V trimming: 10 bases; J trimming: 1 base; junction bases outside the gene matches: 5. The CDR3 is 14 amino acids. The CDR3 sequence is CATRTGESNQPQHF. CDR3 bases read: TGTGCCACCCGGACAGGGGAAAGCAATCAGCCC.

With regard to this clone: From the germline J gene comes the end of the CDR3, since the read stops 3 residues before it. The chain is built from TRBV7-3 and TRBJ2-3, with a possible D match to TRBD2 (6 bases). Germline V gene data show CDR1 as SGHTA and CDR2 as FQGTGA. CDR3 length: 14 amino acids. Here the CDR3 reads CASSPGLQQGTQYF. Incomplete CDR3 DNA: TGTGCCAGCAGCCCGGGACTCCAACAAGGGACG.